This T cell receptor beta chain was obtained from a study of CDR3 diversity in severe acne (dated by TCRdb to 2018 to 2020). Libraries were built with PCR. This sample was sequenced with an Illumina HiSeq 2000. The public reads were quality trimmed at Q25 with fastp and then assembled into clones with MiXCR by TCRdb, keeping productive beta chains. Rows are unified per CDR3 protein, each entry keeping the most common DNA and genes. In all, the sample holds approximately 97,000 distinct CDR3 sequences, and 51% of those were seen once. Over 10% of the sample is held by the ten biggest clonotypes. Trimming at the junction amounts to 2 bases on V and 0 bases on J, and the germline ends lie 10 bases apart. CDR1 and CDR2 (MGHDK, SYGVNS) derive from the germline V gene. Inclusive of the bounding cysteine and phenylalanine, the CDR3 is 15 residues long. CDR3 DNA is the only sequence kept; it has 45 bases, read in frame from the first base.

As regards this clonotype: Its antigen has not been determined. Base qualities are not recorded, but no much larger clone differs from it by a single base.

This sequence uses TRBV25-1 and TRBJ1-1, with the D gene too uncertain to name. The sample comprised blood. This clonotype was sampled from a male donor with acne. The CDR3 region reads CASSEEPGLNTEAFF. In nucleotide form, the sequence is TGTGCCAGCAGTGAAGAACCAGGTCTGAACACTGAAGCTTTCTTT.